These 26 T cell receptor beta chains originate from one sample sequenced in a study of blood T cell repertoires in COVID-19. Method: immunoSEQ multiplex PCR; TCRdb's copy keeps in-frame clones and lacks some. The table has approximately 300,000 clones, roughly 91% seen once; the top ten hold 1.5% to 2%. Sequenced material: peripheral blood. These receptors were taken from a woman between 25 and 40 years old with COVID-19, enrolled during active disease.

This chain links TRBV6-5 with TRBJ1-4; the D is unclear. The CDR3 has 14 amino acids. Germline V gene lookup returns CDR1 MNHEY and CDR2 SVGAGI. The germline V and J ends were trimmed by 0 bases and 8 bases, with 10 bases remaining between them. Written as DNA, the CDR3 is TGTGCCAGCAGTTACTCACCCAGAGGAGAAAAACTGTTTTTT. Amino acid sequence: CASSYSPRGEKLFF.

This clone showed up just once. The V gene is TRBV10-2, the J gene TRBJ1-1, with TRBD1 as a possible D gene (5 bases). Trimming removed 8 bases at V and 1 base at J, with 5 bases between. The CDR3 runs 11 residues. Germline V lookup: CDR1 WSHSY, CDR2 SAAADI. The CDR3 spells CASGQNTEAFF. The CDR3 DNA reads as TGCGCCAGCGGACAGAACACTGAAGCTTTCTTT.

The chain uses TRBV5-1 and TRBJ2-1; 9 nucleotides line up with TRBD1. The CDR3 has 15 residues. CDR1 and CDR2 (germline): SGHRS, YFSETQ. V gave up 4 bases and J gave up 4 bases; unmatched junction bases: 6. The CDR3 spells CASSPGQGLYNEQFF. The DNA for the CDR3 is TGCGCCAGCAGCCCTGGACAGGGGTTGTACAATGAGCAGTTCTTC.

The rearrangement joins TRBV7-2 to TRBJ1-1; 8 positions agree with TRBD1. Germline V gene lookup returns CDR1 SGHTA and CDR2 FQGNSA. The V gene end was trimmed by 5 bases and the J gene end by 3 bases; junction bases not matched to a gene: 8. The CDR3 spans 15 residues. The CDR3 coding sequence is TGTGCCAGCAGCACCGGACAGGGTTCGCACACTGAAGCTTTCTTT. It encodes CASSTGQGSHTEAFF.

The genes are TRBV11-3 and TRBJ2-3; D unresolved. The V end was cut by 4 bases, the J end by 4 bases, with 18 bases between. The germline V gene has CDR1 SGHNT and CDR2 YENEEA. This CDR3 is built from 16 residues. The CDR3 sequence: CASSSSFGQAADTQYF. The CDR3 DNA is TGTGCCAGCAGCTCGAGTTTTGGTCAGGCAGCAGATACGCAGTATTTT.

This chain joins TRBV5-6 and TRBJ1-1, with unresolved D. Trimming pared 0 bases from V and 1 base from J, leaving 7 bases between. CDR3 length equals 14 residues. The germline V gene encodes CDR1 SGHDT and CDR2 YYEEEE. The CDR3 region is CASSLGHRNTEAFF. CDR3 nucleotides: TGTGCCAGCAGCTTGGGACACCGGAACACTGAAGCTTTCTTT.

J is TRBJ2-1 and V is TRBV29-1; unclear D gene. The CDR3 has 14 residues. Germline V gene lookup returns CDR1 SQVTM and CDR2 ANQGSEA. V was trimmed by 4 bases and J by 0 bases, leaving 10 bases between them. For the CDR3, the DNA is TGCAGCGTTGTAGCTTTTCACTCCTACAATGAGCAGTTCTTC. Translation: CSVVAFHSYNEQFF.

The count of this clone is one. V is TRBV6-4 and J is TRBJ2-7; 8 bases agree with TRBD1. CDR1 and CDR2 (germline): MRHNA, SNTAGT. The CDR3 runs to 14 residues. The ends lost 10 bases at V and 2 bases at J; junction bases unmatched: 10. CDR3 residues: CAMNGRQGPYEQYV. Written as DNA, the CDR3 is TGTGCCATGAACGGACGACAGGGGCCCTACGAGCAGTACGTC.

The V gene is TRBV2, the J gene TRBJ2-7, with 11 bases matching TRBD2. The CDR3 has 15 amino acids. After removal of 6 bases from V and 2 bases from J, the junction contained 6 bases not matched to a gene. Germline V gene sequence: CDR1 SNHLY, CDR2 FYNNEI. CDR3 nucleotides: TGTGCCAGCAGGTACCCGGGACTAGCGGCCTACGAGCAGTACTTC. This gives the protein CASRYPGLAAYEQYF.

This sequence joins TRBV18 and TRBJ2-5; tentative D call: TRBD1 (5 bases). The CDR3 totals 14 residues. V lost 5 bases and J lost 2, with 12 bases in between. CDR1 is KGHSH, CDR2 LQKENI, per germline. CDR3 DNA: TGTGCCAGCTCAGGAAAGGGGTTGCAAGAGACCCAGTACTTC. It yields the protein CASSGKGLQETQYF. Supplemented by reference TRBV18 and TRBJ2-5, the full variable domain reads NAGVMQNPRHLVRRRGQEARLRCSPMKGHSHVYWYRQLPEEGLKFMVYLQKENIIDESGMPKERFSAEFPKEGPSILRIQQVVRGDSAAYFCASSGKGLQETQYFGPGTRLLVL.

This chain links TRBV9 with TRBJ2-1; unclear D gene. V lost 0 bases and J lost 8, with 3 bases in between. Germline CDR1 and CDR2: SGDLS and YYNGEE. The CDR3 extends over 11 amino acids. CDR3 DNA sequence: TGTGCCAGCAGCGTAGGCGATGAGCAGTTCTTC. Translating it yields CASSVGDEQFF.

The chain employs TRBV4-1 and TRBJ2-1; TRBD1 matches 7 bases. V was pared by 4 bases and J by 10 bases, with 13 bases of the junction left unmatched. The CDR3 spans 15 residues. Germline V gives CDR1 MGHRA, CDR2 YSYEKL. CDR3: CASSLLRTGVGEQFF. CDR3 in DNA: TGCGCCAGCAGCCTCCTACGTACAGGGGTGGGGGAGCAGTTCTTC.

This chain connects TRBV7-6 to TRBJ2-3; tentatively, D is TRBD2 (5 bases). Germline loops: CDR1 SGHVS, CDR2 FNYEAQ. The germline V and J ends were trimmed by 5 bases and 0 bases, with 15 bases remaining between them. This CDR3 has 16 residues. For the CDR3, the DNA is TGTGCCAGCAGCCAGAGGGCAACTACTAGCACAGATACGCAGTATTTT. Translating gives CASSQRATTSTDTQYF.

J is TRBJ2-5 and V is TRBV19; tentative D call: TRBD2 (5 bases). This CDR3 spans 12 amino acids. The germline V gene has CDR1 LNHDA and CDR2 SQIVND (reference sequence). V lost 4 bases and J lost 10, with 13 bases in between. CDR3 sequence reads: CASSKGTGYQYF. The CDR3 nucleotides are TGTGCCAGTAGTAAGGGTACGGGATACCAGTACTTC.

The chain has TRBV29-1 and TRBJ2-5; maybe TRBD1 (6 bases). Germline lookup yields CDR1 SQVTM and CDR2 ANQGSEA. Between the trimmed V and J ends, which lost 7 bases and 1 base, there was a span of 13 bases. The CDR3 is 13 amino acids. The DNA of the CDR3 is TGCAGCGCCGCTCGGACAGCCCAAGAGACCCAGTACTTC. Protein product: CSAARTAQETQYF.

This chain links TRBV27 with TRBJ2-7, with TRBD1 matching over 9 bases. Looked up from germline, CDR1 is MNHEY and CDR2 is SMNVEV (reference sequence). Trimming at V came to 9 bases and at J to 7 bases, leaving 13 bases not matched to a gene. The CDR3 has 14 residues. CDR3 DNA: TGTGCCAGGGAACGGACAGGGGAGAAGGAGGAGCAGTACTTC. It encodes CARERTGEKEEQYF.

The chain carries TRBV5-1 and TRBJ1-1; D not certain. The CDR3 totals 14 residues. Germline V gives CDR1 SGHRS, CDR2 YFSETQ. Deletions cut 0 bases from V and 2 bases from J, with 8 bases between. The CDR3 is CASSLDIVNTEAFF. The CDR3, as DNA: TGCGCCAGCAGCTTGGATATAGTTAACACTGAAGCTTTCTTT.

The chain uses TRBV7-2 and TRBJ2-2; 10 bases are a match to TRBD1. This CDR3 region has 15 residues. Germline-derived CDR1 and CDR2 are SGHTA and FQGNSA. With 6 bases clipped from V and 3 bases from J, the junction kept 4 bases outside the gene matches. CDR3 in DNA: TGTGCCAGCAGGCGACAGGGGGCGGACACCGGGGAGCTGTTTTTT. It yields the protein CASRRQGADTGELFF.

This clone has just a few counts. CDR3 sequence: CATSRDRDQPQHF. The CDR3 nucleotides read TGTGCCACCAGCAGAGATCGTGATCAGCCCCAGCATTTT. This sequence joins TRBV15 and TRBJ1-5, with D unclear. Germline assignment: CDR1 LNHNV and CDR2 YYDKDF (reference sequence). The CDR3 has 13 amino acids. The V gene lost 0 bases and the J gene lost 5 bases, with 5 bases spanning the gap.

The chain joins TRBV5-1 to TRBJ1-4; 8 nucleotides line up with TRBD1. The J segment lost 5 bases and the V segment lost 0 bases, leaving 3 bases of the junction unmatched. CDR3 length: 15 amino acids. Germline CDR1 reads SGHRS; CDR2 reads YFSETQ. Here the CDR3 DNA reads TGCGCCAGCAGCTTGGTGCAGGGGGCAAATGAAAAACTGTTTTTT. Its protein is CASSLVQGANEKLFF. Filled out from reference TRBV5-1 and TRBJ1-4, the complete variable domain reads KAGVTQTPRYLIKTRGQQVTLSCSPISGHRSVSWYQQTPGQGLQFLFEYFSETQRNKGNFPGRFSGRQFSNSRSEMNVSTLELGDSALYLCASSLVQGANEKLFFGSGTQLSVL.

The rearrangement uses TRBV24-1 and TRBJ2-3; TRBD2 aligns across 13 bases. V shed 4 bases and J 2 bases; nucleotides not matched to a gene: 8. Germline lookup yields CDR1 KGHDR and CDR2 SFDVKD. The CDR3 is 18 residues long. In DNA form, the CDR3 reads TGTGCCACCAGTGAGGGGACTAGCGGGGCTCTCTACACAGATACGCAGTATTTT. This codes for CATSEGTSGALYTDTQYF.

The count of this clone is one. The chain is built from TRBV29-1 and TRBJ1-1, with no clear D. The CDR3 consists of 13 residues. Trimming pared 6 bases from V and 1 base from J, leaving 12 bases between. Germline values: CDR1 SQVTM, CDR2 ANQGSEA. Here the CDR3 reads CSVSNRGNTEAFF. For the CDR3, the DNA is TGCAGCGTCAGTAACCGGGGGAACACTGAAGCTTTCTTT.

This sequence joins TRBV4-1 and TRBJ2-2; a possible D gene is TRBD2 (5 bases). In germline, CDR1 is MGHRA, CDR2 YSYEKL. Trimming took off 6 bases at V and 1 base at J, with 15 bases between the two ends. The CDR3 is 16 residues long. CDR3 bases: TGCGCCAGCAGTCCCCCATGGAGGAGGAACACCGGGGAGCTGTTTTTT. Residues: CASSPPWRRNTGELFF.

CDR3 protein: CASSSGGQIQETQYF. The CDR3 nucleotides read TGTGCCAGCAGCTCCGGCGGCCAAATCCAAGAGACCCAGTACTTC. The rearrangement uses TRBV7-9 and TRBJ2-5; no clear D. Germline V gives CDR1 SEHNR, CDR2 FQNEAQ (reference sequence). The CDR3 extends over 15 amino acids. The V and J ends lost 4 bases and 1 base respectively, with 13 bases between them.

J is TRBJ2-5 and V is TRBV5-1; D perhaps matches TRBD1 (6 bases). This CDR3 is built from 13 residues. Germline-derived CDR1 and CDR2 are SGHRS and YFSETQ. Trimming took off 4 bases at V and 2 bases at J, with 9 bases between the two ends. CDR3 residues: CASSRGQQETQYF. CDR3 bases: TGCGCCAGCAGCCGTGGACAGCAAGAGACCCAGTACTTC.

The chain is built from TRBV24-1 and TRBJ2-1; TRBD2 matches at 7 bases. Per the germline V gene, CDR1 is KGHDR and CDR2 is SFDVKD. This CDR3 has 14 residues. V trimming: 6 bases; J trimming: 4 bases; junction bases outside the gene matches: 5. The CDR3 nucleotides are TGTGCCACCAGTCCCACGGGAGGATACAATGAGCAGTTCTTC. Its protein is CATSPTGGYNEQFF.